Given below is one T cell receptor (beta chain) in context. The J segment lost 2 bases and the V segment lost 2 bases, leaving 6 bases of the junction unmatched. Germline values: CDR1 SGHRS, CDR2 YFSETQ. The CDR3 contains 16 residues. As originally analysed: Reference gene primer amplification gave nucleated cell count estimates. Sequencing was performed with immunoSEQ multiplex PCR; in TCRdb, only in-frame clones are kept and a portion is missing. The V and J calls and the clone size are those of that table, but D and trimming were determined from the DNA. Among hundreds of thousands of clones listed, over 75% were seen once. These data come from a study of blood T cell repertoires in COVID-19. Turning to the study itself: COVID-19 samples, acute and convalescent, were from the United States, Italy and Spain. PBMCs, B-cell-depleted T cells, or T cells were the source of the cDNA or gDNA that made up the material.

A Seattle source enrolled patients during active infection and followed them longitudinally. The sample was peripheral blood. The chain employs TRBV5-1 and TRBJ2-5, with TRBD1 matching 10 bases. The clonotype originates from a man aged 45-60 years with COVID-19, enrolled during active disease. The CDR3: CASSFLDRGYQETQYF. In DNA form, the CDR3 reads TGCGCCAGCAGCTTCTTGGACAGGGGGTATCAAGAGACCCAGTACTTC.